This T cell receptor beta chain originates from a study of T cells in Graves' hyperthyroidism and ophthalmopathy. In the study overall: Pretreatment peripheral blood was obtained at initial diagnosis. Study-wide findings and caveats: The model forecast ophthalmopathy, anticipating it by a median about 6.5 months before onset.

Template material for amplifying TCR beta CDR3 regions consisted of RNA transcripts. HTBI primers were the set used in a first-round RT-PCR of the TCR CDR3. TCRdb passed the multiplex PCR reads through MiXCR, listing each CDR3 protein once. The repertoire consists of about 400,000 distinct CDR3 sequences, with 15% occurring once and the leading ten covering 32%. Exclusion of a patient resulted from uncontrolled infection, other autoimmune disease, pregnancy or lactation. The PBMCs studied were ones that came from 10 ml fresh peripheral blood. This clonotype was detected ten times or more. Its specificity is unknown. This clonotype originated in a woman in her twenties or thirties with Graves' hyperthyroidism. The specimen sequenced was blood.

In DNA form, the CDR3 reads TGTGCCAGCAGCCTACAGGGGGTTGGGAGCAATCAGCCCCAGCATTTT. Translated, it gives CASSLQGVGSNQPQHF. The chain carries TRBV3-1 and TRBJ1-5; 8 bases align to TRBD1. The germline CDR1 and CDR2 sequences are LGHDT and YNNKEL (reference sequence). This CDR3 region has 16 residues. V lost 4 bases and J lost 1; bases outside the gene matches: 6.